This entry lists 29 T cell receptor beta chains sequenced from one sample in a study of graft-versus-host responses after intestinal transplantation. TCRdb keeps only in-frame clones here, not all; method: immunoSEQ multiplex PCR. The data show 35,000 to 40,000 clones, with around 90% seen just once and roughly 18% held by the top ten. Intraepithelial and lamina propria lymphocytes were freed from processed graft tissue. This specimen consisted of ileum tissue, obtained 200 to 210 days after intestinal transplant. The receptors shown here come from a human patient who received an intestinal transplant, so some T cells may come from the graft donor.

This chain links TRBV6-6 with TRBJ2-3; TRBD2 agrees at 7 bases. Trimming at V came to 7 bases and at J to 2 bases, leaving 3 bases not matched to a gene. The CDR3 sequence is 13 residues long. Germline V CDR1 and CDR2: MNHNY, SVGAGI (reference sequence). In DNA, the CDR3 is TGTGCCAGCAAGAAGCGGGACACAGATACGCAGTATTTT. As protein: CASKKRDTDTQYF.

This clone was counted between two and nine times. J is TRBJ1-2 and V is TRBV2; weak D call: TRBD1 (6 bases). Germline assignment: CDR1 SNHLY and CDR2 FYNNEI. With 4 bases removed from V and 6 bases from J, the gap between germline ends came to 21 bases. The CDR3 is made up of 16 amino acids. CDR3 residues: CASSGSAPGTMNGYTF. The CDR3 coding sequence is TGTGCCAGCAGTGGTAGTGCCCCAGGGACAATGAATGGCTACACCTTC.

In DNA, the CDR3 is TGTGCCAGCAGCTTCTTTTCCCAGGAAGCTTTCTTT. Its protein is CASSFFSQEAFF. The V and J genes are TRBV7-9 and TRBJ1-1; D not certain. Germline loops: CDR1 SEHNR, CDR2 FQNEAQ (reference sequence). Between the trimmed V and J ends, which lost 3 bases and 8 bases, there was a span of 10 bases. This CDR3 spans 12 amino acids.

The chain couples TRBV5-1 to TRBJ1-4; D might be TRBD1 (5 bases). The CDR3 is made up of 15 amino acids. CDR1 is SGHRS, CDR2 YFSETQ, per germline. V was pared by 2 bases and J by 8 bases, with 16 bases between. The CDR3 DNA sequence: TGCGCCAGCAGCTTAACAGGAGGGCGTCGGGAAAAACTGTTTTTT. Its protein is CASSLTGGRREKLFF.

V gene TRBV27 combines with J gene TRBJ2-7, with 10 positions matching TRBD2. CDR3 length: 16 amino acids. V shed 2 bases, J shed 4 bases, and the junction held 8 bases outside the gene matches. Germline CDR1 and CDR2: MNHEY and SMNVEV (reference sequence). The CDR3 region is CASSLNLAGVNYEQYF. The CDR3 region has the DNA TGTGCCAGCAGTTTAAACCTAGCGGGAGTCAATTACGAGCAGTACTTC.

This chain connects TRBV4-1 to TRBJ2-5; 13 bases line up with TRBD2. The CDR3 has 19 residues. V gave up 0 bases and J gave up 5 bases; unmatched junction bases: 12. Germline V CDR1 and CDR2: MGHRA, YSYEKL. CDR3 nucleotide sequence: TGCGCCAGCAGCCAAGAAGAGAGACTAGCGGGAGGAGAAGAGGAGACCCAGTACTTC. It is translated as CASSQEERLAGGEEETQYF.

The rearrangement links TRBV11-2 to TRBJ2-7; TRBD2 is a possible D gene (5 bases). This CDR3 region has 16 residues. Between the trimmed V and J ends, which lost 2 bases and 0 bases, there was a span of 14 bases. Per the germline V gene, CDR1 is SGHAT and CDR2 is FQNNGV. CDR3 nucleotide sequence: TGTGCCAGCAGCTTATTTTTTGGCGGACTCTCCTACGAGCAGTACTTC. Protein: CASSLFFGGLSYEQYF.

A single count supports this clone. Mismatch with germline at one junction end may stem from a read error. The chain combines TRBV11-3 with TRBJ2-2; TRBD1 is a possible D gene (7 bases). The CDR3 is 15 amino acids. The germline gives CDR1 SGHNT, CDR2 YENEEA. CDR3 sequence reads: CASSSQGGNSGELFF. For the CDR3, the DNA is TGTGCCAGCAGCTCTCAGGGGGGAAACAGCGGGGAGCTGTTTTTT.

The chain recombines TRBV9 with TRBJ1-2; tentative D call: TRBD1 (5 bases). The CDR3 spans 15 residues. V was pared by 3 bases and J by 2 bases, with 14 bases between. Germline CDR1 is SGDLS and CDR2 is YYNGEE. The CDR3 loop reads CASSGGMGVNYGYTF. CDR3 bases: TGTGCCAGCAGCGGTGGTATGGGGGTCAACTATGGCTACACCTTC.

By share, this clone counts as medium-sized. V usage is TRBV7-6 and J usage is TRBJ2-5; D not resolved. The CDR3 totals 14 residues. CDR1 and CDR2 (germline): SGHVS, FNYEAQ. Trimming left V 1 base short and J 3 bases short, with 9 bases between. The CDR3 sequence is CASSLGVLEETQYF. CDR3 nucleotide sequence: TGTGCCAGCAGCTTAGGTGTCCTAGAAGAGACCCAGTACTTC.

CDR3 protein: CASILVSTEAFF. DNA of the CDR3: TGTGCCAGCATATTAGTGTCCACTGAAGCTTTCTTT. The chain carries TRBV6-1 and TRBJ1-1, with D uncertain. Germline V lookup: CDR1 MNHNS, CDR2 SASEGT. V gave up 7 bases and J gave up 4 bases, with 10 bases separating them. This CDR3 comprises 12 residues.

This clone appeared a single time. The chain recombines TRBV4-1 with TRBJ2-7; the D gene is possibly TRBD2 (5 bases). The V gene lost 0 bases and the J gene lost 3 bases, with 12 bases spanning the gap. The CDR3 sequence is 15 residues long. Germline assignment: CDR1 MGHRA and CDR2 YSYEKL. In nucleotides, the CDR3 is TGCGCCAGCAGCCAAGATTACGAGGGTCGCTACGAGCAGTACTTC. It encodes CASSQDYEGRYEQYF.

The CDR3 loop is CASGVKGREYEQYF. The CDR3 bases are TGTGCCAGCGGGGTCAAAGGGCGGGAGTACGAGCAGTACTTC. The chain recombines TRBV27 with TRBJ2-7, with 7 bases fitting TRBD2. The CDR3 extends over 14 amino acids. Per the germline V gene, CDR1 is MNHEY and CDR2 is SMNVEV (reference sequence). Unmatched junction bases numbered 11, after V lost 8 bases and J lost 4 bases.

This rearrangement joins TRBV30 to TRBJ1-2, with 8 bases identical to TRBD1. Germline CDR1 GTSNPN, CDR2 SVGIG (reference sequence). The V gene end was trimmed by 8 bases and the J gene end by 0 bases; junction bases not matched to a gene: 5. The CDR3 contains 13 residues. CDR3 in amino acids: CAGNRGTNYGYTF. For the CDR3, the DNA is TGTGCCGGTAACAGGGGGACTAACTATGGCTACACCTTC.

The chain uses TRBV30 and TRBJ2-3; D is perhaps TRBD2 (6 bases). Trimming cost V 2 bases and J 5 bases, with 14 bases left between them. Germline V CDR1 and CDR2: GTSNPN, SVGIG (reference sequence). The CDR3 spans 14 residues. The CDR3 nucleotides are TGTGCCTGGAGTTTGTCAGGCGGGAAAGATACGCAGTATTTT. Its translation is CAWSLSGGKDTQYF.

CDR3 DNA sequence: TGTGCCAGCAGCCTCGACAGGGAGTATTCCTCAGATACGCAGTATTTT. The encoded protein is CASSLDREYSSDTQYF. This chain uses TRBV27 with TRBJ2-3, with 7 positions matching TRBD1. V shed 6 bases, J shed 4 bases, and the junction held 13 bases outside the gene matches. The length of the CDR3 is 16 residues. CDR1 is MNHEY and CDR2 is SMNVEV in the germline V gene (reference sequence).

The CDR3 coding sequence is TGTGCCTGGAGTGTGGTTAGCAATCAGCCCCAGCATTTT. It specifies CAWSVVSNQPQHF. The rearrangement uses TRBV30 and TRBJ1-5; D is unclear. Germline loops: CDR1 GTSNPN, CDR2 SVGIG (reference sequence). The CDR3 runs 13 residues. V was shortened by 0 bases and J by 0 bases, with 3 bases between the two germline ends.

CDR3 protein: CASSVASGRAPETQYF. DNA for the CDR3: TGTGCCAGCAGCGTAGCTAGCGGGAGGGCCCCAGAGACCCAGTACTTC. The gene calls are TRBV9 and TRBJ2-5; TRBD2 matches 12 bases. Germline assignment: CDR1 SGDLS and CDR2 YYNGEE. V shed 0 bases, J shed 4 bases, and the junction held 4 bases outside the gene matches. CDR3 length equals 16 residues.

The chain uses TRBV19 and TRBJ1-2, with D perhaps TRBD1 (5 bases). Looked up from germline, CDR1 is LNHDA and CDR2 is SQIVND (reference sequence). V was trimmed by 5 bases and J by 2 bases, leaving 12 bases between them. CDR3 length: 14 amino acids. CDR3 nucleotide sequence: TGTGCCAGTAGTCAGGGTCTGTGGAACTATGGCTACACCTTC. Protein: CASSQGLWNYGYTF.

This chain uses TRBV27 with TRBJ2-5, with TRBD1 identical over 10 bases. CDR1 and CDR2 (germline): MNHEY, SMNVEV (reference sequence). The V gene end was trimmed by 4 bases and the J gene end by 5 bases; junction bases not matched to a gene: 7. The CDR3 spans 15 residues. This CDR3 is CASSSPGQGKETQYF. For the CDR3, the DNA is TGTGCCAGCAGTTCCCCGGGACAGGGGAAGGAGACCCAGTACTTC.

The rearrangement links TRBV5-4 to TRBJ2-7; TRBD2 aligns across 13 bases. The V gene's germline CDR1 is SGHNT and CDR2 YYREEE (reference sequence). With V trimmed by 3 bases and J by 3 bases, 3 bases remained unmatched. The CDR3 covers 15 residues. CDR3 sequence (DNA): TGTGCCAGCAGCTGGGGACTAGCGGGGATCTACGAGCAGTACTTC. This gives the protein CASSWGLAGIYEQYF.

The rearrangement uses TRBV5-6 and TRBJ2-5, with TRBD1 as a possible D gene (5 bases). This CDR3 is built from 14 residues. In germline, CDR1 is SGHDT, CDR2 YYEEEE. Trimming took 4 bases from V and 2 from J, leaving 12 bases between them. The DNA for the CDR3 is TGTGCCAGCAGCCCCCCGCAGGGACAAGAGACCCAGTACTTC. It codes for CASSPPQGQETQYF.

This clone was detected a few times. The chain is built from TRBV10-3 and TRBJ1-1; no clear D. The CDR3 contains 13 residues. The germline gives CDR1 ENHRY, CDR2 SYGVKD. V dropped 0 bases and J dropped 8 bases, with 10 bases sitting between them. The CDR3 region has the DNA TGTGCCATCAGTGAGTCGCCGCTCGGGGAAGCTTTCTTT. Encoded protein: CAISESPLGEAFF.

Concerning this clone itself: One end of the junction does not line up with germline, which may come from a read error. The chain employs TRBV7-7 and TRBJ2-5; 8 nucleotides line up with TRBD1. Germline-derived CDR1 and CDR2 are SSHAT and FNYEAQ (reference sequence). The CDR3 has 15 residues. The CDR3 DNA is TGTGCTAGCAGCCAAGGGACAGGAGGGTCAGAGACCCAGTACTTC. Protein product: CASSQGTGGSETQYF. Filled out from reference TRBV7-7 and TRBJ2-5, the complete variable domain reads GAGVSQSPRYKVTKRGQDVTLRCDPISSHATLYWYQQALGQGPEFLTYFNYEAQPDKSGLPSDRFSAERPEGSISTLTIQRTEQRDSAMYRCASSQGTGGSETQYFGPGTRLLVL.

This chain's CDR3 is CASRLTDTQYF. The CDR3 DNA follows: TGTGCCAGCAGACTCACAGATACGCAGTATTTT. The genes are TRBV28 and TRBJ2-3, with D unclear. The CDR3 totals 11 residues. Trimming took 6 bases from V and 2 from J, leaving 3 bases between them. Germline values: CDR1 MDHEN, CDR2 SYDVKM. Supplemented by reference TRBV28 and TRBJ2-3, the full variable domain reads DVKVTQSSRYLVKRTGEKVFLECVQDMDHENMFWYRQDPGLGLRLIYFSYDVKMKEKGDIPEGYSVSREKKERFSLILESASTNQTSMYLCASRLTDTQYFGPGTRLTVL.

This clone was counted only a few times. CDR3 amino acids: CASSPAIGSPYEQYF. CDR3 DNA sequence: TGTGCCAGCAGCCCCGCAATTGGGAGCCCCTACGAGCAGTACTTC. V and J are TRBV7-2 and TRBJ2-7; a possible D gene is TRBD2 (5 bases). Between the trimmed V and J ends, which lost 5 bases and 2 bases, there was a span of 16 bases. Germline loops: CDR1 SGHTA, CDR2 FQGNSA. The CDR3 runs 15 residues. Complete variable domain (other parts from reference TRBV7-2 and TRBJ2-7): GAGVSQSPSNKVTEKGKDVELRCDPISGHTALYWYRQSLGQGLEFLIYFQGNSAPDKSGLPSDRFSAERTGGSVSTLTIQRTQQEDSAVYLCASSPAIGSPYEQYFGPGTRLTVT.

The V and J genes are TRBV28 and TRBJ1-6, with 9 positions matching TRBD1. V was clipped by 8 bases and J by 8 bases; unmatched bases: 7. The CDR3 is 14 residues long. CDR1 and CDR2 from the germline V gene are MDHEN and SYDVKM. CDR3 protein: CASARDRVDSPLHF. CDR3 coding DNA: TGTGCCAGCGCCCGGGACAGGGTGGATTCACCCCTCCACTTT.

This chain links TRBV2 with TRBJ2-1, with 7 positions matching TRBD1. Germline-derived CDR1 and CDR2 are SNHLY and FYNNEI. This CDR3 comprises 14 residues. Trimming at V came to 8 bases and at J to 3 bases, leaving 7 bases not matched to a gene. CDR3 DNA: TGTGCCAGCCTAGGGGACAGAATCTACAATGAGCAGTTCTTC. Its protein product is CASLGDRIYNEQFF.

The rearrangement joins TRBV7-8 to TRBJ1-1, with TRBD1 identical over 9 bases. Trimming removed 5 bases from V and 0 bases from J; junction bases left unmatched: 10. The germline V gene encodes CDR1 SGHVS and CDR2 FQNEAQ. This CDR3 is built from 17 residues. The CDR3 region is CASSAYGTGTMNTEAFF. Written as DNA, the CDR3 is TGTGCCAGCAGCGCCTACGGGACAGGGACCATGAACACTGAAGCTTTCTTT.